This is a list of T cell receptor beta chains from one sample in a study of blood T cell repertoires in COVID-19. The data were produced by immunoSEQ multiplex PCR, yet TCRdb's version contains in-frame clones alone and is incomplete. Of more than 40,000 clones in the sample, about 90% were seen once. The sequencing sample was made of peripheral blood. All receptors derive from a man older than 75 with acute or convalescent COVID-19. Both conserved end residues are part of each CDR3. D genes are given only for firm matches. Size values are once, few and many counts, or a class for expanded clones, and some rows have none.

>NA|TRBV5-8|NA|TRBJ1-5
CASSLGQEAYSNQPQHF
TGTGCCAGCAGCTTGGGGCAGGAAGCCTATAGCAATCAGCCCCAGCATTTT
>NA|TRBV11-2|NA|TRBJ2-3
CASSFSGSTDTQYF
TGTGCCAGCAGCTTTTCGGGGAGCACAGATACGCAGTATTTT
>NA|TRBV6-5|NA|TRBJ1-1
CASRKGEGRRTEAFF
TGTGCCAGCAGGAAGGGGGAGGGCCGGAGGACTGAAGCTTTCTTT
>NA|TRBV30|NA|TRBJ1-4
CAWSWANFEKLFF
TGTGCCTGGAGTTGGGCCAACTTCGAAAAACTGTTTTTT
>TRBD1|TRBV10-2|NA|TRBJ1-6
CASSATGGGSPLHF
TGCGCCAGCAGTGCTACAGGGGGCGGCTCACCCCTCCACTTT
>NA|TRBV6-2/TRBV6-3|once|TRBJ2-5
CASSYGAGAVGTQYF
TGTGCCAGCAGTTACGGCGCGGGGGCCGTGGGGACCCAGTACTTC
>NA|TRBV7-8|once|TRBJ1-1
CASSFGNRDTEAFF
TGTGCCAGCAGCTTTGGCAACAGGGACACTGAAGCTTTCTTT
>NA|TRBV5-5|once|TRBJ2-7
CASSLRRIDGYEQYF
TGTGCCAGCAGCCTGAGGAGAATTGATGGGTACGAGCAGTACTTC
>TRBD1|TRBV27|medium-sized|TRBJ1-1
CASSRKTGSLSEAFF
TGTGCCAGCAGTCGGAAGACAGGGTCGTTGTCTGAAGCTTTCTTT
>NA|TRBV9|NA|TRBJ1-2
CASSVNQGNPYGYTF
TGTGCCAGCAGCGTAAATCAGGGGAACCCCTATGGCTACACCTTC
>TRBD2|TRBV7-2|NA|TRBJ2-5
CASSLIRGGLETQYF
TGTGCCAGCAGCTTAATCCGGGGGGGGTTGGAGACCCAGTACTTC
>NA|TRBV19|NA|TRBJ1-3
CASSVQNSGNTIYF
TGTGCCAGTAGTGTTCAGAACTCTGGAAACACCATATATTTT
>NA|TRBV11-2|NA|TRBJ2-1
CASSRRQGSGGGWNEQFF
TGTGCCAGCAGCCGGAGACAGGGTTCCGGGGGGGGGTGGAATGAGCAGTTCTTC
>NA|TRBV5-1|NA|TRBJ1-4
CASSLEGRAHEKLFF
TGCGCCAGCAGCTTGGAGGGCAGGGCCCATGAAAAACTGTTTTTT
>TRBD1|TRBV10-2|NA|TRBJ1-1
CASSVQGAANTEAFF
TGCGCCAGCAGTGTTCAGGGGGCGGCGAACACTGAAGCTTTCTTT
>NA|TRBV5-1|NA|TRBJ1-3
CASSLEAGRNTIYF
TGCGCCAGCAGCTTGGAGGCAGGGAGAAACACCATATATTTT
>TRBD2|TRBV24-1|NA|TRBJ2-3
CATSGGGGFTDTQYF
TGTGCCACCTCCGGGGGGGGCGGATTCACAGATACGCAGTATTTT
>NA|TRBV6-1|once|TRBJ2-7
CASSEGYRDYEQYF
TGTGCCAGCAGTGAAGGCTACAGGGACTACGAGCAGTACTTC
>NA|TRBV6-5|NA|TRBJ1-6
CASSRLTDNSPLHF
TGTGCCAGCAGTCGACTGACAGATAATTCACCCCTCCACTTT
>NA|TRBV21-1|once|TRBJ2-1
CASTRTKRGEQFF
TGTGCCAGCACTAGAACAAAGCGGGGGGAGCAGTTCTTC
>NA|TRBV27|NA|TRBJ1-5
CASSPSRWQPQHF
TGTGCCAGCAGCCCCTCCCGGTGGCAGCCCCAGCATTTT
>NA|TRBV2|NA|TRBJ1-4
CASSEGRVGNEKLFF
TGTGCCAGCAGTGAGGGCAGGGTTGGCAATGAAAAACTGTTTTTT
>NA|TRBV10-1|NA|TRBJ2-3
CASSSSTDTQYF
TGCGCCAGCAGTTCTAGCACAGATACGCAGTATTTT
>TRBD1|TRBV6-5|NA|TRBJ1-2
CASTLTGVQYGYTF
TGTGCCAGCACCTTGACAGGGGTCCAGTATGGCTACACCTTC
>TRBD1|TRBV5-1|NA|TRBJ2-6
CASTGPGGASGANVLTF
TGCGCCAGCACCGGCCCAGGGGGAGCCTCTGGGGCCAACGTCCTGACTTTC
>NA|TRBV30|NA|TRBJ2-1
CAWGERNEQFF
TGTGCCTGGGGAGAGAGGAATGAGCAGTTCTTC
>NA|TRBV14|NA|TRBJ2-1
CASSPWGGSYNEQFF
TGTGCCAGCAGCCCTTGGGGCGGCTCCTACAATGAGCAGTTCTTC
>TRBD2|TRBV27|NA|TRBJ2-7
CASRERGGSYEQYF
TGTGCCAGCAGGGAGCGGGGGGGATCCTACGAGCAGTACTTC
>TRBD1|TRBV27|NA|TRBJ1-6
CASSARQGDNSPLHF
TGTGCCAGCAGTGCGCGACAGGGCGATAATTCACCCCTCCACTTT
>NA|TRBV5-1|NA|TRBJ2-7
CASSLAGRGNEQYF
TGCGCCAGCAGCTTGGCCGGCAGGGGCAACGAGCAGTACTTC
>NA|TRBV6-6|NA|TRBJ1-1
CASNSGGVNTEAFF
TGTGCCAGCAACTCCGGGGGAGTGAACACTGAAGCTTTCTTT
>NA|TRBV3-1/TRBV3-2|NA|TRBJ1-6
CASSLGQWGSPLHF
TGTGCCAGCAGCCTTGGACAGTGGGGTTCACCCCTCCACTTT
>TRBD2|TRBV9|NA|TRBJ2-3
CASSGAGGRGDTQYF
TGTGCCAGCAGCGGGGCGGGGGGGCGTGGAGATACGCAGTATTTT
>TRBD1|TRBV20-1|NA|TRBJ2-7
CSASLPRTGTYEQYF
TGCAGTGCTAGTCTTCCCCGGACAGGGACCTACGAGCAGTACTTC
>TRBD1|TRBV18|NA|TRBJ2-4
CASSPRSTGGNIQYF
TGTGCCAGCTCACCACGATCGACAGGGGGAAACATTCAGTACTTC
>NA|TRBV21-1|NA|TRBJ2-7
CASSRRGEPLEQYF
TGTGCCAGCAGCCGCCGCGGGGAACCCCTCGAGCAGTACTTC
>NA|TRBV6-5|NA|TRBJ1-1
CASSYSRTEAFF
TGTGCCAGCAGTTACTCGAGGACTGAAGCTTTCTTT